Following are 20 T cell receptor beta chains from one sample sequenced in a study of blood T cells in healthy people across ages. The use of a sample-barcoded 5' primer and a J-beta primer mix characterized a second PCR of about 7 to 12 cycles. TCRdb reprocessed the 5' RACE reads with MiXCR, giving one entry per CDR3 protein. The table includes around 1,100,000 distinct CDR3 sequences, approximately 38% detected once. Input material: blood. The receptors shown here come from a man younger than 35 in good health.

The J gene is TRBJ1-1, the V gene TRBV7-2; D not certain. The V gene's germline CDR1 is SGHTA and CDR2 FQGNSA. V dropped 5 bases and J dropped 0 bases, with 13 bases sitting between them. The CDR3 loop spans 15 amino acids. This chain's CDR3 is CASSRAGAMNTEAFF. The CDR3 region has the DNA TGTGCCAGCAGCCGCGCAGGAGCCATGAACACTGAAGCTTTCTTT.

The chain recombines TRBV7-2 with TRBJ1-2, with unresolved D. Trimming took 5 bases from V and 13 from J, leaving 29 bases between them. The CDR3 extends over 16 amino acids. Per the germline V gene, CDR1 is SGHTA and CDR2 is FQGNSA. Written as DNA, the CDR3 is TGTGCCAGCAGCATCTCCGTGGCATACCTCCAAGAGGTTGCCACCTTC. It translates to CASSISVAYLQEVATF.

This clonotype showed up just a few times. The chain recombines TRBV28 with TRBJ1-4; D unclear. The CDR3 spans 14 residues. CDR1 and CDR2 from the germline V gene are MDHEN and SYDVKM. Trimming took 5 bases from V and 11 from J, leaving 18 bases between them. The CDR3 sequence is CASSPPGIMKKLFF. CDR3 bases: TGTGCCAGCAGTCCCCCCGGGATAATGAAGAAACTGTTTTTT.

This chain connects TRBV21-1 to TRBJ1-2. TRBV21-1 is marked as a pseudogene. The CDR3 length is 15 residues. CDR3 protein: CASSTSPVINYGYTF. The CDR3 bases are TGTGCCAGCAGCACCTCCCCGGTAATTAACTATGGCTACACCTTC.

The chain is built from TRBV20-1 and TRBJ1-4, with D uncertain. The V end was cut by 0 bases, the J end by 0 bases, with 8 bases between. CDR1 is DFQATT and CDR2 is SNEGSKA in the germline V gene (reference sequence). The CDR3 length is 15 residues. The CDR3 DNA is TGCAGTGCTAGAGAAGCTGTCTCAACTAATGAAAAACTGTTTTTT. Residues: CSAREAVSTNEKLFF.

This chain uses TRBV7-9 with TRBJ2-3; 8 nucleotides line up with TRBD1. Germline CDR1 is SEHNR and CDR2 is FQNEAQ (reference sequence). The CDR3 sequence is 17 residues long. V lost 1 base to trimming and J lost 2 bases; unmatched junction nucleotides: 8. The CDR3 bases are TGTGCCAGCAGCTTAGTACCCGGGACAGGATACACAGATACGCAGTATTTT. Translating gives CASSLVPGTGYTDTQYF. The complete variable domain, with remaining parts taken from reference TRBV7-9 and TRBJ2-3, reads DTGVSQNPRHKITKRGQNVTFRCDPISEHNRLYWYRQTLGQGPEFLTYFQNEAQLEKSRLLSDRFSAERPKGSFSTLEIQRTEQGDSAMYLCASSLVPGTGYTDTQYFGPGTRLTVL.

This chain links TRBV12-3 or TRBV12-4 with TRBJ1-1; D call uncertain. The CDR3 spans 13 residues. V gave up 7 bases and J gave up 7 bases, with 16 bases separating them. The CDR3 DNA reads as TGTGCCAGCACCACCTCGATGGAGTTTGAAGCTTTCTTT. It encodes CASTTSMEFEAFF.

This sequence joins TRBV12-3 or TRBV12-4 and TRBJ2-2; TRBD1 aligns across 7 bases. CDR3 length: 15 residues. Losses at the gene ends were 4 bases for V and 3 bases for J; bases not matched to a gene: 5. CDR3 DNA sequence: TGTGCCAGCAGTTCCGGGACAGCGTACACCGGGGAGCTGTTTTTT. As protein: CASSSGTAYTGELFF.

This sequence joins TRBV4-3 and TRBJ1-4; TRBD1 matches at 8 bases. The germline CDR1 and CDR2 sequences are LGHNA and YSLEER. This CDR3 contains 13 residues. Trimming cost V 4 bases and J 14 bases; bases outside gene matches: 9. The CDR3 reads CASSRGQGGSLFF. Written as DNA, the CDR3 is TGCGCCAGCAGCCGTGGACAGGGAGGTTCGCTGTTTTTT.

A single count supports this clonotype. This chain uses TRBV27 with TRBJ1-3; no firm D call. The V gene's germline CDR1 is MNHEY and CDR2 SMNVEV (reference sequence). Between the trimmed V and J ends, which lost 4 bases and 0 bases, there was a span of 10 bases. The CDR3 is made up of 15 amino acids. The CDR3 sequence: CASSYGRGSGNTIYF. CDR3 sequence (DNA): TGTGCCAGCAGTTACGGACGGGGCTCTGGAAACACCATATATTTT.

This clonotype showed up just a few times. The chain couples TRBV18 to TRBJ2-3; no clear D. The CDR3 sequence is 15 residues long. Trimming stripped 8 bases from V and 0 bases from J, with 15 bases between. Germline assignment: CDR1 KGHSH and CDR2 LQKENI. The CDR3 DNA is TGTGCCAGCAGTCCTAGACGAACTAGCACAGATACGCAGTATTTT. Translation gives CASSPRRTSTDTQYF.

This clonotype was detected only a few times. The rearrangement uses TRBV11-2 and TRBJ1-5; TRBD1 matches 8 bases. This CDR3 is built from 17 residues. Germline CDR1 and CDR2: SGHAT and FQNNGV. J was trimmed by 1 base and V by 4 bases; bases with no gene match: 9. Written as DNA, the CDR3 is TGTGCCAGCAGCTCCGCAACAGGGGGTTTGAGCAATCAGCCCCAGCATTTT. It specifies CASSSATGGLSNQPQHF.

This clonotype was counted at least ten times. This sequence joins TRBV10-3 and TRBJ2-1, with D tentatively TRBD1 (6 bases). Germline-derived CDR1 and CDR2 are ENHRY and SYGVKD. V lost 5 bases and J lost 7, with 6 bases in between. This CDR3 region has 11 residues. The chain's CDR3 is CAISQGNEQFF. The CDR3 nucleotides read TGTGCCATCAGTCAGGGGAATGAGCAGTTCTTC.

Turning to this clonotype: With a much larger clone just one base away, this may be a read error. The V call is TRBV5-1, the J call TRBJ1-2; 7 bases line up with TRBD1. Germline CDR1 is SGHRS and CDR2 is YFSETQ. V dropped 6 bases and J dropped 3; count of bases not matched to a gene: 17. The CDR3 has 17 residues. This CDR3 is CASNFLFNAGTDYGYTF. DNA of the CDR3: TGCGCCAGCAACTTTCTTTTTAACGCCGGGACAGACTATGGCTACACCTTC.

J is TRBJ1-4 and V is TRBV20-1; no clear D. The CDR3 runs 14 residues. Germline-derived CDR1 and CDR2 are DFQATT and SNEGSKA (reference sequence). The V end was cut by 6 bases, the J end by 7 bases, with 18 bases between. The CDR3 DNA is TGCAGTGCACCTGACCGCAGACTAGGTGAAAAACTGTTTTTT. As protein: CSAPDRRLGEKLFF.

This clonotype was seen more than once but under ten times. The chain links TRBV4-2 to TRBJ2-1; D is perhaps TRBD2 (6 bases). The CDR3 loop spans 16 amino acids. Germline V CDR1 and CDR2: LGHNA, YNFKEQ. The V end was cut by 4 bases, the J end by 8 bases, with 21 bases between. The CDR3 reads CASSRAGQGDEDEQFF. CDR3 in DNA: TGTGCCAGCAGCCGTGCGGGGCAGGGCGACGAAGATGAGCAGTTCTTC.

The chain has TRBV25-1 and TRBJ2-3; D gene ambiguous. Germline CDR1 is MGHDK and CDR2 is SYGVNS. This CDR3 is 11 amino acids long. The V end was cut by 1 base, the J end by 9 bases, with 5 bases between. In DNA, the CDR3 is TGTGCCAGCAGTGAATCGCTGACGCAGTATTTT. Translation: CASSESLTQYF.

This clonotype was seen a few times. This chain connects TRBV20-1 to TRBJ2-3, with 9 bases that match TRBD2. Germline V gene data show CDR1 as DFQATT and CDR2 as SNEGSKA (reference sequence). Germline trimming cut 5 bases from V and 2 bases from J; bases unmatched to any gene: 17. The CDR3 spans 18 residues. CDR3 residues: CSAGGLAGPIGTTDTQYF. The DNA of the CDR3 is TGCAGTGCTGGGGGGCTAGCGGGGCCCATCGGGACCACAGATACGCAGTATTTT.

The rearrangement joins TRBV3-1 to TRBJ2-3; unclear D gene. The V end was cut by 1 base, the J end by 0 bases, with 11 bases between. Germline CDR1 reads LGHDT; CDR2 reads YNNKEL (reference sequence). The CDR3 is 16 residues long. The CDR3 DNA reads TGTGCCAGCAGCCAAGGTGGAATCCTTAGCACAGATACGCAGTATTTT. It specifies CASSQGGILSTDTQYF.

The V gene is TRBV11-2, the J gene TRBJ2-4, with 9 bases matching TRBD1. The CDR3 is made up of 17 amino acids. Germline-derived CDR1 and CDR2 are SGHAT and FQNNGV. V lost 0 bases, J lost 5 bases, and 8 bases stayed unmatched. This CDR3 reads CASSLDRQGVGENIQYF. As DNA, the CDR3 is TGTGCCAGCAGCTTAGACCGACAGGGGGTAGGGGAAAACATTCAGTACTTC. Variable domain in full (rest from reference TRBV11-2 and TRBJ2-4): EAGVAQSPRYKIIEKRQSVAFWCNPISGHATLYWYQQILGQGPKLLIQFQNNGVVDDSQLPKDRFSAERLKGVDSTLKIQPAKLEDSAVYLCASSLDRQGVGENIQYFGAGTRLSVL.